This TCR beta chain was recorded in a study of identical twins. Comment on this clonotype: The antigen is unknown.

Germline lookup yields CDR1 DFQATT and CDR2 SNEGSKA (reference sequence). V lost 3 bases to trimming and J lost 3 bases; unmatched junction nucleotides: 7. The CDR3 contains 14 residues. Points from the study as a whole: Shared out-of-frame alpha sequences (those common to twins) showed excess low generation probability. Beta out-of-frame sequences displayed a weaker excess of sharing between twins.

TCRdb ran MiXCR on the 5' RACE reads and lists one entry per CDR3 protein. The profile shows 650,000 to 800,000 distinct CDR3 sequences, around 8.3% of them singletons. The same sample was also used in a study of yellow fever vaccine responses in identical twins.

Input material: PBMCs. The chain uses TRBV20-1 and TRBJ2-7; 8 bases agree with TRBD2. The origin of this receptor is a woman between 18 and 29 years old in good health. CDR3 loop: CSARWSSGVYEQYF. In DNA, the CDR3 is TGCAGTGCTAGGTGGAGTAGCGGGGTCTACGAGCAGTACTTC.